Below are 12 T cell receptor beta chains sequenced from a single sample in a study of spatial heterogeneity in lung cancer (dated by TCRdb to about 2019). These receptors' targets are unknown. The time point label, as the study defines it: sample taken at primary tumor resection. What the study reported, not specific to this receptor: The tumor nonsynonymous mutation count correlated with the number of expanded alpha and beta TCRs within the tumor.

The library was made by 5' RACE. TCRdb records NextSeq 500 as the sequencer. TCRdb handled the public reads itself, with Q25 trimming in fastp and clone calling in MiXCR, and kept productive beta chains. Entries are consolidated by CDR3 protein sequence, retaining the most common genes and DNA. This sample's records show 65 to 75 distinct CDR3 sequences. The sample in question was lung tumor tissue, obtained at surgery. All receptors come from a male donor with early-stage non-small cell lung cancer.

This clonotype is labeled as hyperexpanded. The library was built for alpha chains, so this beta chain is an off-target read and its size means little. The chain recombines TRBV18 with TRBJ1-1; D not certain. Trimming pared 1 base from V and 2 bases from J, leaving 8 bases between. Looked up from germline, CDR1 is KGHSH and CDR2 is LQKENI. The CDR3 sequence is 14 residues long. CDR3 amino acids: CASSPQQDNTEAFF. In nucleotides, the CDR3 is TGTGCCAGCTCACCACAGCAGGATAACACTGAAGCTTTCTTT. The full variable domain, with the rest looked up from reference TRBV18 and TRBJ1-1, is NAGVMQNPRHLVRRRGQEARLRCSPMKGHSHVYWYRQLPEEGLKFMVYLQKENIIDESGMPKERFSAEFPKEGPSILRIQQVVRGDSAAYFCASSPQQDNTEAFFGQGTRLTVV.

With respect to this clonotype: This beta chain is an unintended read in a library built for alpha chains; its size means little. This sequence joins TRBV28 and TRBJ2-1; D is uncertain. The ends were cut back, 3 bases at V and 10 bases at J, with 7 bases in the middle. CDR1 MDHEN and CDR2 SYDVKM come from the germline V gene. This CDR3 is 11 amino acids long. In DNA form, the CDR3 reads TGTGCCAGCAGTTTGGGTCGGGAGCAGTTCTTC. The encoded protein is CASSLGREQFF.

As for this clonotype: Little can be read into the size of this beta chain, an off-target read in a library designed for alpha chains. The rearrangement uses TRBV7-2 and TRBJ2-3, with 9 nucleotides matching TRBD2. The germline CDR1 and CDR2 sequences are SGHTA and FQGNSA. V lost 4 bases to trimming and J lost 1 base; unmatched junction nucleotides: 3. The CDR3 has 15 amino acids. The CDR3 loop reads CASSYGTSRTDTQYF. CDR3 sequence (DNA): TGTGCCAGCAGCTATGGGACTAGCCGCACAGATACGCAGTATTTT.

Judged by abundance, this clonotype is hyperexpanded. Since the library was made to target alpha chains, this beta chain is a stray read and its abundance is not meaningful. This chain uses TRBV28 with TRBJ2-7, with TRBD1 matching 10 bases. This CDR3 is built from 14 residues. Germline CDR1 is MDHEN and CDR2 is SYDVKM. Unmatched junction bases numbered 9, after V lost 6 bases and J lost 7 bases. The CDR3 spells CASRWDRGSGEQYF. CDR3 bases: TGTGCCAGCAGGTGGGACAGGGGTTCTGGGGAGCAGTACTTC. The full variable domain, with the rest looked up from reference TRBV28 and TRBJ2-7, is DVKVTQSSRYLVKRTGEKVFLECVQDMDHENMFWYRQDPGLGLRLIYFSYDVKMKEKGDIPEGYSVSREKKERFSLILESASTNQTSMYLCASRWDRGSGEQYFGPGTRLTVT.

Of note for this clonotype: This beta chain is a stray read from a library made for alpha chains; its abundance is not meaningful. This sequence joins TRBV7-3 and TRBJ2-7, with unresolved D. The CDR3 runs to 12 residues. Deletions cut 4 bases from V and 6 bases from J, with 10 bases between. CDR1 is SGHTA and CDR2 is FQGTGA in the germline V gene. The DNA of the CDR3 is TGTGCCAGCAGCTCAACGACGGGCGAGCAGTACTTC. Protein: CASSSTTGEQYF.

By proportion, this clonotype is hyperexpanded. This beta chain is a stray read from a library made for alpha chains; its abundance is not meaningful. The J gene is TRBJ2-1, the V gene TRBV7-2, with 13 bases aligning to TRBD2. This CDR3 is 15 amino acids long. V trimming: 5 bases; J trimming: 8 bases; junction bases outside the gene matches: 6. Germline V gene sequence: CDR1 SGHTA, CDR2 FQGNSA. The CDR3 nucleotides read TGTGCCAGCAGCAGCGGGACTAGCGGGATCTATGAGCAGTTCTTC. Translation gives CASSSGTSGIYEQFF.

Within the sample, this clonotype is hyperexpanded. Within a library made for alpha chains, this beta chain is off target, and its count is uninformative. CDR3 in DNA: TGTGCCAGCAGCCCCAAGGACAGGGATGGGGGAGAGACCCAGTACTTC. As protein: CASSPKDRDGGETQYF. The chain joins TRBV7-3 to TRBJ2-5, with TRBD1 matching over 8 bases. The CDR3 is made up of 16 amino acids. J gave up 4 bases and V 5 bases, and 12 bases lay outside the gene matches. Looked up from germline, CDR1 is SGHTA and CDR2 is FQGTGA.

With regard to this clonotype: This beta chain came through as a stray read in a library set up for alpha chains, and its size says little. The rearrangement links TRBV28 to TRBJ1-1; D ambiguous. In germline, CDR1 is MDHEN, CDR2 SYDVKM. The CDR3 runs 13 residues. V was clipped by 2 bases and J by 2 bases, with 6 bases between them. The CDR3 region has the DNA TGTGCCAGCAGTTTAAATCGAAACACTGAAGCTTTCTTT. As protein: CASSLNRNTEAFF.

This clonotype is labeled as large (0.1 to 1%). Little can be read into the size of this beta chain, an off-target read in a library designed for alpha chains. CDR3 sequence: CASSSLGGPANTGELFF. DNA of the CDR3: TGTGCCAGCAGTTCTCTAGGGGGCCCAGCGAACACCGGGGAGCTGTTTTTT. The chain couples TRBV28 to TRBJ2-2; 7 nucleotides align to TRBD1. The germline gives CDR1 MDHEN, CDR2 SYDVKM. CDR3 size: 17 residues. The trim removed 4 bases at V and 0 bases at J, leaving 8 bases unmatched.

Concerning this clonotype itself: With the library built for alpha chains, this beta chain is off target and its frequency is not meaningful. CDR3 DNA: TGTGCCAGCACCCACGACAGGGGTAGGACCGGGGAGCTGTTTTTT. As protein: CASTHDRGRTGELFF. V is TRBV12-3 or TRBV12-4 and J is TRBJ2-2, with 8 nucleotides matching TRBD1. V shed 7 bases, J shed 5 bases, and the junction held 9 bases outside the gene matches. There are 15 residues in the CDR3.

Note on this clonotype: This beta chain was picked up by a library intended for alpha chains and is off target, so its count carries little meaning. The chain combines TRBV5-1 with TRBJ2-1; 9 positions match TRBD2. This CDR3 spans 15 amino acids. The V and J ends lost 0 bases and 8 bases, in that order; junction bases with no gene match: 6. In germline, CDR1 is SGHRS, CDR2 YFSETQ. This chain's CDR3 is CASSLGLAGVDEQFF. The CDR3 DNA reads TGCGCCAGCAGCTTGGGGTTAGCGGGAGTGGATGAGCAGTTCTTC.

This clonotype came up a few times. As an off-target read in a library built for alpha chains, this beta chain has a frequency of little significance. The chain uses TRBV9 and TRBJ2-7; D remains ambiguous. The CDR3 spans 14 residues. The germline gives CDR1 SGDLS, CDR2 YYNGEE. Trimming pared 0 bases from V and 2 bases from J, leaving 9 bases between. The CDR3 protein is CASSVDGGTYEQYF. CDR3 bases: TGTGCCAGCAGCGTAGACGGCGGTACCTACGAGCAGTACTTC.